The 2 T cell receptor beta chains in this list originate from one sample, sequenced in a study of CD8 T cells in ankylosing spondylitis. From the 5' RACE reads, TCRdb called clonotypes with MiXCR, one entry per CDR3 protein. The sample holds under 300,000 distinct CDR3 sequences, approximately 9% seen once. Material: blood, either unsorted or a sorted T cell fraction (not recorded which). These receptors all come from a male donor with ankylosing spondylitis or in good health (not recorded which).

This clonotype came up many times. The genes are TRBV5-1 and TRBJ2-1; D unclear. V lost 4 bases to trimming and J lost 2 bases, with 19 bases between them. Germline-derived CDR1 and CDR2 are SGHRS and YFSETQ. The CDR3 totals 17 residues. The CDR3 reads CASSPLRRGRTYNEQFF. DNA for the CDR3: TGCGCCAGCAGCCCGCTTCGTCGCGGCAGAACCTACAATGAGCAGTTCTTC.

This clonotype was recorded many times. This sequence joins TRBV7-2 and TRBJ2-7, with D possibly being TRBD2 (5 bases). This CDR3 has 14 residues. The V end was cut by 5 bases, the J end by 3 bases, with 14 bases between. Germline lookup yields CDR1 SGHTA and CDR2 FQGNSA. CDR3 in DNA: TGTGCCAGCAGCCCTTCGGGGATTATCTACGAGCAGTACTTC. Amino acids: CASSPSGIIYEQYF.